One T cell receptor (beta chain) is described in this entry. Its antigen is unknown. Using its own MiXCR run on the 5' RACE reads, TCRdb lists one record per CDR3 protein. The table records some 440,000 distinct CDR3 sequences, less than 25% of them present only once. The CDR3 is 13 residues long. V was pared by 0 bases and J by 7 bases, with 8 bases between. Per germline, CDR1 LGHNA and CDR2 YSLEER. The source of the sample is a study of identical twins. Overall study results and limits: Zero-insertion analyses were open to partial confounding by invariant MAIT and iNKT cells.

The same data also contributed to another study, on T cells expressing NK-cell markers. That study adds: HCMV serostatus: seven of eight sequenced donors positive, one negative. Several donors' CD3+CD56-NKG2C+ cells were dominated by the same clonotypes.

The source material was CD4+ T cells sorted from blood. The chain combines TRBV4-3 with TRBJ2-3; D is possibly TRBD2 (5 bases). This clonotype was obtained from a woman aged 18-29 years in good health. CDR3 nucleotide sequence: TGCGCCAGCAGCCAAGAGTCCGGGAATACGCAGTATTTT. Translated, it gives CASSQESGNTQYF.